One T cell receptor (beta chain) is described in this entry. This entry comes from a study of radiation and T cells in renal cell carcinoma. Sequencing was performed with immunoSEQ multiplex PCR; in TCRdb, only in-frame clones are kept and a portion is missing. Of around 78,000 clones listed, 80% to 90% are singletons. V was cut by 0 bases and J by 0 bases, with 11 bases left in between. Germline CDR1 is MNHEY and CDR2 is SVGAGI. The CDR3 covers 16 residues. Time point indicated: blood 4 weeks post-SBRT, at nephrectomy. Treatment denoted: 15 Gy SBRT to primary tumor, nephrectomy 4 weeks later. The source is a woman in her 70s with renal cell carcinoma. The rearrangement joins TRBV6-5 to TRBJ1-1, with D maybe TRBD1 (6 bases). This material consisted of blood, taken from a patient whose treatment included radiotherapy and nephrectomy. CDR3 bases: TGTGCCAGCAGTTACTCCCAGGGGCGGTTGAACACTGAAGCTTTCTTT. It translates to CASSYSQGRLNTEAFF.